The clone carrying this TCR beta chain was seen only a few times. What it binds is unknown. Samples came from axillary lymph nodes draining the breast cancer. TCRdb re-derived calls from the multiplex PCR reads in MiXCR, one entry per CDR3 protein. The sample contains some 150,000 distinct CDR3 sequences, 30% to 40% of which appear only once. The data are from a study of breast tumors, draining lymph nodes, adjacent tissues. Study-level findings and limits: The lymph node origin of tumor T cells was framed as consistent with a hypothesis, not demonstrated. Tumor and nontumor repertoires were significantly more similar in luminal-like than in basal-like breast cancer.

The TCR comes from a female donor with breast cancer. Some clones in this sample may be carry-over from other donors' samples. The sequencing sample was made of axillary lymph node tissue.

CDR3 region: CASSSSLAGGFGTQYF. The CDR3 DNA reads as TGTGCCAGCAGTTCCTCACTAGCGGGAGGGTTTGGTACGCAGTATTTT. This rearrangement joins TRBV28 to TRBJ2-3, with 13 nucleotides matching TRBD2. The germline CDR1 and CDR2 sequences are MDHEN and SYDVKM. V gave up 4 bases and J gave up 8 bases; unmatched junction bases: 9. The CDR3 sequence is 16 residues long. Full variable domain (outside the CDR3, taken from reference TRBV28 and TRBJ2-3): DVKVTQSSRYLVKRTGEKVFLECVQDMDHENMFWYRQDPGLGLRLIYFSYDVKMKEKGDIPEGYSVSREKKERFSLILESASTNQTSMYLCASSSSLAGGFGTQYFGPGTRLTVL.